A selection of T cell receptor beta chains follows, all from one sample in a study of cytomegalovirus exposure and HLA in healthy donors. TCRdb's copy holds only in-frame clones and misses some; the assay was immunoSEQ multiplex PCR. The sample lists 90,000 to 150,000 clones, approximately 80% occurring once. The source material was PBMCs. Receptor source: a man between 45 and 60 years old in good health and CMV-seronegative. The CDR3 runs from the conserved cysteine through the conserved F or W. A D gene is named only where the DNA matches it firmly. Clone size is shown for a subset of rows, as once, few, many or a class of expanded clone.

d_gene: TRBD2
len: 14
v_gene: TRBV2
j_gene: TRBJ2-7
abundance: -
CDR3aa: CASGAGLVNREQYF
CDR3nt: TGTGCCAGCGGGGCGGGACTAGTCAATCGGGAGCAGTACTTC

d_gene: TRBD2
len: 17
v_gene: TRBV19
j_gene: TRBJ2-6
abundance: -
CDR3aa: CASSPGLAGGGANVLTF
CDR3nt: TGTGCCAGTAGCCCCGGACTAGCGGGAGGTGGGGCCAACGTCCTGACTTTC

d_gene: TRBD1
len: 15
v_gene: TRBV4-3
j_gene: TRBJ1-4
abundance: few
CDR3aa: CASSQLGTANEKLFF
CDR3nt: TGCGCCAGCAGCCAGCTCGGGACAGCTAATGAAAAACTGTTTTTT

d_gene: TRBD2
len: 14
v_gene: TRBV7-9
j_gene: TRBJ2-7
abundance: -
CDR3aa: CASSRGGLANEQYF
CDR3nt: TGTGCCAGCAGCCGCGGGGGACTAGCAAACGAGCAGTACTTC

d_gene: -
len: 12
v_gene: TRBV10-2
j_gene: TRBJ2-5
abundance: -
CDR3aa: CASNRGWETQYF
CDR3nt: TGCGCCAGCAATCGGGGGTGGGAGACCCAGTACTTC

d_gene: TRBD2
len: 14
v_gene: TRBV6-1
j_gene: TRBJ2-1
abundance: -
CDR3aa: CASTSRSGGDEQFF
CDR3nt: TGTGCCAGCACCTCGAGGAGTGGGGGGGATGAGCAGTTCTTC

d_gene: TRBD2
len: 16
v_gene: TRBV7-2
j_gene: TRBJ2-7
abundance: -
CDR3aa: CASSLLWGGRKDEQYF
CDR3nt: TGTGCCAGCAGCTTATTATGGGGCGGGAGGAAGGACGAGCAGTACTTC

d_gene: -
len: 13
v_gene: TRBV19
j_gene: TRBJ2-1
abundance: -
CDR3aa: CASSMGRNNEQFF
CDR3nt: TGTGCCAGTAGTATGGGCCGGAACAATGAGCAGTTCTTC

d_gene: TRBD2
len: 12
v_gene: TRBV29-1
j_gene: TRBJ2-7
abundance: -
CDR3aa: CSTPGLAGEQYF
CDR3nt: TGCAGCACCCCCGGACTAGCGGGTGAGCAGTACTTC

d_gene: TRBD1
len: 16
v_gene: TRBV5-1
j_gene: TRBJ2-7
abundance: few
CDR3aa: CASSLAPGQGYHEQYF
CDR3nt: TGCGCCAGCAGCTTGGCCCCGGGACAGGGGTACCACGAGCAGTACTTC

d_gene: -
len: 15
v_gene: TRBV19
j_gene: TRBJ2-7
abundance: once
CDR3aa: CASSFSVGRAYEQYF
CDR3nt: TGTGCCAGTAGTTTTTCGGTGGGCCGAGCCTACGAGCAGTACTTC

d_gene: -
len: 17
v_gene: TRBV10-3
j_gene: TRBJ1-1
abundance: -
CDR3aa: CAISESKTNQGRTEAFF
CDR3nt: TGTGCCATCAGTGAGTCGAAGACTAACCAGGGGCGCACTGAAGCTTTCTTT

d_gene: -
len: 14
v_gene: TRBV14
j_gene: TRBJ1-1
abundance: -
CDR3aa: CASSPGGRNTEAFF
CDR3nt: TGTGCCAGCAGCCCGGGAGGGCGGAACACTGAAGCTTTCTTT

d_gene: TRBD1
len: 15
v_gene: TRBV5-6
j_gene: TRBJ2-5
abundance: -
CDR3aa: CASSYGTGGVGTQYF
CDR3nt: TGTGCCAGCAGCTACGGGACAGGGGGCGTTGGGACCCAGTACTTC

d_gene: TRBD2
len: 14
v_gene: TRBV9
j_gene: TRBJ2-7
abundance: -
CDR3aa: CASSVEAGSYEQYF
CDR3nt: TGTGCCAGCAGCGTAGAAGCGGGAAGCTACGAGCAGTACTTC

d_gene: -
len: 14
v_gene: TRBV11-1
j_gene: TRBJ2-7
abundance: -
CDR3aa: CASSPRDFSYEQYF
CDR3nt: TGTGCCAGCAGCCCGAGGGACTTCTCCTACGAGCAGTACTTC

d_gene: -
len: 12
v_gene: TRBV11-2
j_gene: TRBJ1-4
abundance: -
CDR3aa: CASSRWREKLFF
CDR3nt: TGTGCCAGCAGCCGCTGGCGGGAAAAACTGTTTTTT

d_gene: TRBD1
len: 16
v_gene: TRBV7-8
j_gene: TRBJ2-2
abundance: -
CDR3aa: CASSIRQGALTGELFF
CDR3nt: TGTGCCAGCAGCATTAGACAGGGGGCGCTCACCGGGGAGCTGTTTTTT

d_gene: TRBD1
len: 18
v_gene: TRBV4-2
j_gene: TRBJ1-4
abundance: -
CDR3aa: CASSQSSGTGGAGEKLFF
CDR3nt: TGTGCCAGCAGCCAGTCCTCCGGGACAGGGGGGGCGGGTGAAAAACTGTTTTTT

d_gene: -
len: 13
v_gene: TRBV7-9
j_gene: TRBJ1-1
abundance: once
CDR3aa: CASSLQGNTEAFF
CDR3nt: TGTGCCAGCAGCTTACAGGGGAACACTGAAGCTTTCTTT

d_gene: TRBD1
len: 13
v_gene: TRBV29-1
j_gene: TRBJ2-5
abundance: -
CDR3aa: CSVARDSLETQYF
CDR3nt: TGCAGCGTGGCTCGGGACAGCTTAGAGACCCAGTACTTC

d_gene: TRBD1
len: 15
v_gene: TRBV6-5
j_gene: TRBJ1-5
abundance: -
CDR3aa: CSSSSTGGLNQPQHF
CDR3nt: TGTTCCAGCAGTTCGACAGGGGGTTTGAATCAGCCCCAGCATTTT

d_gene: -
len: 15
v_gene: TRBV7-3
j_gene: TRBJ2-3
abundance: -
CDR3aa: CASSLGQGSTDTQYF
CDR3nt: TGTGCCAGCAGCTTAGGGCAGGGGAGCACAGATACGCAGTATTTT

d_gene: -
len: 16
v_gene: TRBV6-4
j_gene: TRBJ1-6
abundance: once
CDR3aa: CASSDAIPFYNSPLHF
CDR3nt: TGTGCCAGCAGTGACGCGATCCCTTTCTATAATTCACCCCTCCACTTT

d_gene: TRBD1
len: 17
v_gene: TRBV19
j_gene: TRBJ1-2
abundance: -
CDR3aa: CATKGDRASLTNYGYTF
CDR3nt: TGTGCCACAAAAGGGGACAGGGCATCCCTCACTAACTATGGCTACACCTTC

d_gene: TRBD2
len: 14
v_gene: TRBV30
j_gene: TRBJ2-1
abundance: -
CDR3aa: CAWSKSGGAYEQFF
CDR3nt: TGTGCCTGGAGTAAAAGCGGGGGGGCGTATGAGCAGTTCTTC

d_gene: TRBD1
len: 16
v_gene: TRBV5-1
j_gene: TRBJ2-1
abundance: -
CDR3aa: CASSPGQGSSYNEQFF
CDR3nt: TGCGCCAGCAGCCCAGGACAGGGAAGCTCCTACAATGAGCAGTTCTTC

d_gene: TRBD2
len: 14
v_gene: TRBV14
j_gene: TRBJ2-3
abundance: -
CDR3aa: CASSQSLATAAQYF
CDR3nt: TGTGCCAGCAGCCAATCACTAGCGACGGCCGCGCAGTATTTT

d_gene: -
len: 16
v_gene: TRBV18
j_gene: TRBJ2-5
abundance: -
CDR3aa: CASSLETGWLGETQYF
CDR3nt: TGTGCCAGCTCACTGGAGACAGGATGGCTGGGAGAGACCCAGTACTTC

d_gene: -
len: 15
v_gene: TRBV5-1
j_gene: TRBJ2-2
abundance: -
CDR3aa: CASSGDSANTGELFF
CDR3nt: TGCGCCAGCAGCGGAGACAGTGCGAACACCGGGGAGCTGTTTTTT

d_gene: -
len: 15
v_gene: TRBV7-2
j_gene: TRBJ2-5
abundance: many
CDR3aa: CASSFWNGAGETQYF
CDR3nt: TGTGCCAGCAGCTTTTGGAATGGTGCGGGAGAGACCCAGTACTTC

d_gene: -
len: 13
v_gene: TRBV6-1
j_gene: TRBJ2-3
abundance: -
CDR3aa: CASSEERVGTQYF
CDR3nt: TGTGCCAGCAGTGAAGAACGGGTTGGTACGCAGTATTTT

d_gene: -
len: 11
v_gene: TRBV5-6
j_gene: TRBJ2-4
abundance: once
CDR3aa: CASSRVGIQYF
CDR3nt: TGTGCCAGCAGCCGGGTGGGCATTCAGTACTTC

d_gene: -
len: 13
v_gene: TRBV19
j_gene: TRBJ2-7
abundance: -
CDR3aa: CASMGISAGEQYF
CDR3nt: TGTGCCAGTATGGGTATTTCGGCGGGCGAGCAGTACTTC

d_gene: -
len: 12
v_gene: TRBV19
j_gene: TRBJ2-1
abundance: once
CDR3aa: CASETASDEQFF
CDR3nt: TGTGCCAGTGAAACTGCCTCGGATGAGCAGTTCTTC

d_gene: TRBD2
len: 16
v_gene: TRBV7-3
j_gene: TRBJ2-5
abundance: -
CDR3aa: CASSSGREGRSETQYF
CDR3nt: TGTGCCAGCAGCTCGGGACGGGAGGGGCGATCGGAGACCCAGTACTTC

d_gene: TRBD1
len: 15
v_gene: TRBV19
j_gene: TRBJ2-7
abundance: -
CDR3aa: CASTQGQGFAYEQYF
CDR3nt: TGTGCCAGTACCCAGGGACAGGGATTTGCCTACGAGCAGTACTTC

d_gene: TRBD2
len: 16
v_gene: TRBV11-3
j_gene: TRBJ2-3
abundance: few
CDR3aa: CASSPGTSGETDTQYF
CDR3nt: TGTGCCAGCAGCCCCGGGACTAGCGGGGAAACAGATACGCAGTATTTT

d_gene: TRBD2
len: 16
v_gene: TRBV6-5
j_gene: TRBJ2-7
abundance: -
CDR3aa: CASSSSLAAPRNEQYF
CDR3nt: TGTGCCAGCAGTTCGTCGCTAGCGGCCCCAAGGAACGAGCAGTACTTC

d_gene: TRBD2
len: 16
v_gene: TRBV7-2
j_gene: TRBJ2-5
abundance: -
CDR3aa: CASSLLAGVRSETQYF
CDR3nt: TGTGCCAGCAGCCTTCTGGCGGGAGTGAGGTCGGAGACCCAGTACTTC

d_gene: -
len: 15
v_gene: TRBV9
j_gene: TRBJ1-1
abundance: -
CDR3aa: CASSVGDFPITEAFF
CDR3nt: TGTGCCAGCAGCGTAGGGGACTTCCCAATTACTGAAGCTTTCTTT

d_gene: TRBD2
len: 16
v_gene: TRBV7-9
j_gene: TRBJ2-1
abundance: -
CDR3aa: CASSFRPASGENEQFF
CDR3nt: TGTGCCAGCAGCTTTCGGCCAGCGAGCGGGGAAAATGAGCAGTTCTTC

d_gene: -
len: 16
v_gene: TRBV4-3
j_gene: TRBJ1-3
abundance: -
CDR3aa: CASSQESRLIGNTIYF
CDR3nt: TGCGCCAGCAGCCAAGAGAGTCGCTTAATCGGAAACACCATATATTTT

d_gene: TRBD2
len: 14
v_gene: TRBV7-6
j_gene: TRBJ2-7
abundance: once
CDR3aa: CASNTPGLAGEQYF
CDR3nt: TGTGCCAGCAATACCCCGGGACTAGCTGGCGAGCAGTACTTC

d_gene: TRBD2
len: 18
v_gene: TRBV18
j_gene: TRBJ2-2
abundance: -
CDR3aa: CASSPRGRTSGFLGELFF
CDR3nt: TGTGCCAGCTCACCACGGGGGCGGACTAGCGGATTCCTCGGGGAGCTGTTTTTT

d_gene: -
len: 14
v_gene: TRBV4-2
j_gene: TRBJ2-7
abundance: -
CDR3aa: CASSQDLLGGEQYF
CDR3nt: TGTGCCAGCAGCCAAGATCTACTCGGAGGCGAGCAGTACTTC

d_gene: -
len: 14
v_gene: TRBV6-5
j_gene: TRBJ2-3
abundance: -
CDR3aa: CASSYGQGTDTQYF
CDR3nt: TGTGCCAGCAGTTACGGTCAGGGAACAGATACGCAGTATTTT

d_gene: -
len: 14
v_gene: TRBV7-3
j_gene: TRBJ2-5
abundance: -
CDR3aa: CASSLTGGKETQYF
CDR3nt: TGTGCCAGCAGCTTAACCGGAGGGAAGGAGACCCAGTACTTC

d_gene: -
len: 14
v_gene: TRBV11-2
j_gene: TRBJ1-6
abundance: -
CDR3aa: CASSFGRNNSPLHF
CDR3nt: TGTGCCAGCAGCTTTGGCAGGAATAATTCACCCCTCCACTTT

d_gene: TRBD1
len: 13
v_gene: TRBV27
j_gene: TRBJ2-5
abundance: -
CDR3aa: CARGQGWQETQYF
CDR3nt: TGTGCCAGGGGACAGGGGTGGCAAGAGACCCAGTACTTC

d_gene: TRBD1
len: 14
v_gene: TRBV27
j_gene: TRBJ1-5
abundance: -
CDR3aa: CASSEQGAVRPQHF
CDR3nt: TGTGCCAGCAGTGAACAGGGGGCCGTGCGGCCCCAGCATTTT

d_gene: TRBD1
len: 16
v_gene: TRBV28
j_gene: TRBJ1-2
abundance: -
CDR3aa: CASSSPGDRSFYGYTF
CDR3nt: TGTGCCAGCAGTTCACCCGGGGACAGGTCCTTCTATGGCTACACCTTC

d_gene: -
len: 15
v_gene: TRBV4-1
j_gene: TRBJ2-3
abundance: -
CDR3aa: CASSPQLWATDTQYF
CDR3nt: TGCGCCAGCAGCCCCCAGCTGTGGGCGACAGATACGCAGTATTTT

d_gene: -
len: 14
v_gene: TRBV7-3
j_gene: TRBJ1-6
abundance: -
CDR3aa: CASSLTQGNSPLHF
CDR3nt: TGTGCCAGCAGCTTAACACAGGGAAATTCACCCCTCCACTTT

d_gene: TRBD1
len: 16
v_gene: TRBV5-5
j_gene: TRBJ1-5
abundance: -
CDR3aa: CASSSGTVQSNQPQHF
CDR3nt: TGTGCCAGCAGCTCTGGGACAGTTCAGAGCAATCAGCCCCAGCATTTT

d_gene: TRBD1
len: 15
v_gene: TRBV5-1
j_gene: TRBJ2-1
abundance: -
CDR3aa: CASSPGDRDYNEQFF
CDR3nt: TGCGCCAGCTCTCCTGGGGACAGAGATTACAATGAGCAGTTCTTC

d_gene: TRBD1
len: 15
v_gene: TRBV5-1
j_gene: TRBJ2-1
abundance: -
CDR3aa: CASSTDRDGYNEQFF
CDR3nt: TGCGCCAGCAGCACCGACAGGGACGGCTACAATGAGCAGTTCTTC

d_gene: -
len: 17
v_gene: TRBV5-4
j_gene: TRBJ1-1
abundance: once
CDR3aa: CASSPGGGAGVRTEAFF
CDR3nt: TGTGCCAGCAGCCCAGGAGGGGGGGCGGGCGTTAGGACTGAAGCTTTCTTT

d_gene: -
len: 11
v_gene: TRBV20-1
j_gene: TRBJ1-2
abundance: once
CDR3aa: CSARRNYGYTF
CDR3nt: TGCAGTGCTAGACGTAACTATGGCTACACCTTC